This is a list of T cell receptor beta chains from one sample in a study of early T cells in non-severe SARS-CoV-2 infection. TCRdb processed the 5' RACE reads anew with MiXCR; each CDR3 protein has one entry. The table records about 30,000 distinct CDR3 sequences, 3% to 4% of them present only once. The sequenced material came from whole blood. The receptor set was obtained from an adult who was a healthcare worker with PCR-confirmed SARS-CoV-2 infection or an uninfected control (not recorded which). CDR3s include the opening cysteine and the closing phenylalanine or tryptophan. D genes are given only for firm matches.

>TRBV19|-|TRBJ2-7
CASSLQYGPYEQYF
>TRBV18|-|TRBJ1-6
CASSYNFNSPLHF
>TRBV5-1|-|TRBJ2-5
CASSSDHTRGLGETQYF
>TRBV5-1|-|TRBJ2-2
CASSRATGELFF
>TRBV18|-|TRBJ2-3
CASSPNTDTQYF
>TRBV12-3/TRBV12-4|-|TRBJ1-1
CASSFKRNTEAFF
>TRBV7-9|-|TRBJ1-4
CASSLWGTNEKLFF
>TRBV20-1|TRBD1|TRBJ2-1
CSADGTDTSYNEQFF
>TRBV5-1|-|TRBJ1-1
CASSVGGPRVNTEAFF
>TRBV29-1|TRBD2|TRBJ2-1
CSVVPPGGKYNEQFF